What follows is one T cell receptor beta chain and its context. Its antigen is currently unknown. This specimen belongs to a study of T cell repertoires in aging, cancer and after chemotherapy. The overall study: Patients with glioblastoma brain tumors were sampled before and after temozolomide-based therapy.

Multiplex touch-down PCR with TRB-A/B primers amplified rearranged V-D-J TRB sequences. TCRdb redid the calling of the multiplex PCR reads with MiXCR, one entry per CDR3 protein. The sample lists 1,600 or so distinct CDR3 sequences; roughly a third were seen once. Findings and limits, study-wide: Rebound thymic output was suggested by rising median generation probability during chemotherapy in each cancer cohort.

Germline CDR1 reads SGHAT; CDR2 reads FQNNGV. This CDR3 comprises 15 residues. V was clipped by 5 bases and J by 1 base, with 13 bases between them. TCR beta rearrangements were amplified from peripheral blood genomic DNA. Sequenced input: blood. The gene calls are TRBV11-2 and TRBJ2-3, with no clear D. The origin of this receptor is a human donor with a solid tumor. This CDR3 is CASSTLGLGTDTQYF. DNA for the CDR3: TGTGCCAGCAGCACCCTAGGGTTGGGCACAGATACGCAGTATTTT.